This TCR beta chain derives from a study of tumor and adjacent non-tumor tissue in lung cancer. Study information: The cohort had 12 to 13 adenocarcinoma, a couple of squamous cell and 1 small cell patients. Stage I to III disease affected 10 men and 5 women aged roughly 30 to 80.

No cell sorting was done before RNA was extracted from the tissue. The CDR3 spans 15 residues. Germline CDR1 is MNHEY and CDR2 is SVGEGT. Worth noting for this clonotype: Its antigen is as yet unknown.

Three rounds of nested PCR, following a modified ARM-PCR protocol, produced the TCRbeta library. TCRdb reprocessed the multiplex PCR reads via MiXCR and lists one record per CDR3 protein. In the table there are under 95,000 distinct CDR3 sequences, roughly 66% of which are singletons. Study observations and caveats: Significantly higher TCR diversity was found in tumor than normal lung.

The chain carries TRBV6-2 or TRBV6-3 and TRBJ1-5; 12 nucleotides align to TRBD1. The DNA end lines up better with TRBJ2-3; the J call may be wrong. The source is a man aged 55-75 years with non-small cell lung cancer. Input material: lung tumor tissue. In nucleotides, the CDR3 is TGTGCCAGCACTTGGGACAGGGGGCGAGAGCAGCCCCAGTATTTT. Translating gives CASTWDRGREQPQYF.